One and the same sample provided the 19 T cell receptor beta chains below, sequenced in a study of blood T cell repertoires in COVID-19. Profiled with immunoSEQ multiplex PCR; TCRdb holds only in-frame clones, not every one. The sample lists about 140,000 clones, 80% to 90% occurring once. Sequencing was carried out using PBMCs or T cells enriched from blood (not recorded which). The receptor set was obtained from a woman aged 50 to 65 with acute COVID-19.

The chain employs TRBV5-1 and TRBJ2-1, with 8 bases fitting TRBD1. In germline, CDR1 is SGHRS, CDR2 YFSETQ. This CDR3 is 16 amino acids long. The trim removed 0 bases at V and 4 bases at J, leaving 6 bases unmatched. The CDR3 is CASSLVAGGRYNEQFF. CDR3 in DNA: TGCGCCAGCAGCTTGGTGGCAGGGGGCAGGTACAATGAGCAGTTCTTC. Based on the CDR3 plus reference TRBV5-1 and TRBJ2-1, the full variable domain is KAGVTQTPRYLIKTRGQQVTLSCSPISGHRSVSWYQQTPGQGLQFLFEYFSETQRNKGNFPGRFSGRQFSNSRSEMNVSTLELGDSALYLCASSLVAGGRYNEQFFGPGTRLTVL.

The chain employs TRBV19 and TRBJ1-5, with D possibly TRBD1 on 5 matching bases. Germline V CDR1 and CDR2: LNHDA, SQIVND (reference sequence). Trimming took 6 bases from V and 3 from J, leaving 15 bases between them. The CDR3 spans 15 residues. The CDR3 loop is CASRRQTADNQPQHF. CDR3 DNA sequence: TGTGCCAGTAGGAGGCAGACAGCCGACAATCAGCCCCAGCATTTT. Full variable domain (missing parts from reference TRBV19 and TRBJ1-5): DGGITQSPKYLFRKEGQNVTLSCEQNLNHDAMYWYRQDPGQGLRLIYYSQIVNDFQKGDIAEGYSVSREKKESFPLTVTSAQKNPTAFYLCASRRQTADNQPQHFGDGTRLSIL.

This clone was seen a handful of times. As DNA, the CDR3 is TGTGCCAGCAGCTTATCCCTAGGCCAGTACGAGCAGTACTTC. Amino acids: CASSLSLGQYEQYF. The V gene is TRBV7-2, the J gene TRBJ2-7, with unresolved D. The CDR3 runs to 14 residues. Trimming cost V 2 bases and J 4 bases, with 12 bases left between them. The germline V gene has CDR1 SGHTA and CDR2 FQGNSA.

This clone was recorded only once. The DNA of the CDR3 is TGCAGCGTTGTAGGTGAGACAGCCTATGGCTACACCTTC. This translates into CSVVGETAYGYTF. The chain employs TRBV29-1 and TRBJ1-2; D perhaps matches TRBD1 (5 bases). Germline V gene sequence: CDR1 SQVTM, CDR2 ANQGSEA. This CDR3 has 13 amino acids. V was shortened by 4 bases and J by 4 bases, with 13 bases between the two germline ends.

The V gene is TRBV6-6, the J gene TRBJ1-2, with TRBD1 as a possible D gene (5 bases). Between the trimmed V and J ends, which lost 6 bases and 6 bases, there was a span of 29 bases. The germline V gene encodes CDR1 MNHNY and CDR2 SVGAGI (reference sequence). The CDR3 is made up of 18 amino acids. The CDR3 coding sequence is TGTGCCAGCAGCCGACTCCGAGTCTTAAAAGGGGCAGACGATGGCTACACCTTC. Translating gives CASSRLRVLKGADDGYTF.

This chain joins TRBV5-1 and TRBJ2-1; D uncertain. Germline V gives CDR1 SGHRS, CDR2 YFSETQ. This CDR3 comprises 13 residues. V was clipped by 0 bases and J by 7 bases, with 8 bases between them. The CDR3 spells CASSLVQLNEQFF. In DNA, the CDR3 is TGCGCCAGCAGCTTGGTGCAGTTGAATGAGCAGTTCTTC.

The rearrangement links TRBV7-8 to TRBJ1-5, with TRBD1 matching over 9 bases. Germline lookup yields CDR1 SGHVS and CDR2 FQNEAQ. This CDR3 has 16 amino acids. Germline trimming cut 5 bases from V and 5 bases from J; bases unmatched to any gene: 10. Here the CDR3 reads CASSAQTGTGYQPQHF. The CDR3, as DNA: TGTGCCAGCAGCGCACAAACCGGGACAGGGTATCAGCCCCAGCATTTT.

The CDR3 region is CASSAKGGQVSGNTIYF. As DNA, the CDR3 is TGTGCCAGCAGCGCAAAGGGGGGACAGGTCTCTGGAAACACCATATATTTT. The chain has TRBV9 and TRBJ1-3, with 8 bases fitting TRBD1. V gave up 3 bases and J gave up 0 bases; unmatched junction bases: 8. The CDR3 consists of 17 residues. Germline V CDR1 and CDR2: SGDLS, YYNGEE.

The CDR3 here is CAWTGLAGNEQFF. The CDR3, as DNA: TGTGCCTGGACCGGACTAGCTGGGAATGAGCAGTTCTTC. The rearrangement uses TRBV30 and TRBJ2-1; TRBD2 agrees at 8 bases. Germline V CDR1 and CDR2: GTSNPN, SVGIG (reference sequence). Losses at the gene ends were 4 bases for V and 7 bases for J; bases not matched to a gene: 6. The CDR3 covers 13 residues.

This clone appeared a few times. The gene calls are TRBV19 and TRBJ1-5, with D perhaps matching TRBD1 (6 bases). Between the trimmed V and J ends, which lost 1 base and 4 bases, there was a span of 11 bases. The CDR3 spans 15 residues. Germline lookup yields CDR1 LNHDA and CDR2 SQIVND (reference sequence). In DNA form, the CDR3 reads TGTGCCAGTAGTATAGGCACAGGGTCGAATCAGCCCCAGCATTTT. Its protein product is CASSIGTGSNQPQHF.

The chain joins TRBV7-9 to TRBJ1-3; D gene uncertain. Germline CDR1 and CDR2: SEHNR and FQNEAQ (reference sequence). The V gene lost 3 bases and the J gene lost 2 bases, with 14 bases spanning the gap. The CDR3 runs 16 residues. This CDR3 is CASSFWPSGTGNTIYF. In DNA form, the CDR3 reads TGTGCCAGCAGCTTTTGGCCCTCCGGGACTGGAAACACCATATATTTT.

The genes are TRBV12-3 or TRBV12-4 and TRBJ1-2; 8 positions agree with TRBD1. The ends lost 3 bases at V and 5 bases at J; junction bases unmatched: 2. This CDR3 comprises 13 residues. The CDR3 nucleotides are TGTGCCAGCAGTTTTCAGGGGGCGTATGGCTACACCTTC. This gives the protein CASSFQGAYGYTF.

V and J are TRBV24-1 and TRBJ1-5, with D hard to call. Trimming pared 4 bases from V and 0 bases from J, leaving 9 bases between. Per the germline V gene, CDR1 is KGHDR and CDR2 is SFDVKD. This CDR3 region has 15 residues. CDR3 sequence reads: CATSDTEDSNQPQHF. The CDR3 coding sequence is TGTGCCACCAGTGACACCGAGGATAGCAATCAGCCCCAGCATTTT.

The chain carries TRBV11-2 and TRBJ1-3, with 7 bases lining up with TRBD1. Trimming took 5 bases from V and 0 from J; bases not matched to a gene: 7. Per the germline V gene, CDR1 is SGHAT and CDR2 is FQNNGV. This CDR3 has 16 amino acids. The CDR3 reads CASSPWTGTSGNTIYF. The DNA for the CDR3 is TGTGCCAGCAGCCCGTGGACAGGAACCTCTGGAAACACCATATATTTT.

The rearrangement uses TRBV5-4 and TRBJ1-1; D uncertain. Germline values: CDR1 SGHNT, CDR2 YYREEE (reference sequence). This CDR3 comprises 15 residues. Trimming took 0 bases from V and 1 from J, leaving 10 bases between them. In DNA form, the CDR3 reads TGTGCCAGCAGCTTGGTGGCCAGTTGGAACACTGAAGCTTTCTTT. Translation: CASSLVASWNTEAFF.

V and J are TRBV27 and TRBJ2-5, with D tentatively TRBD1 (5 bases). This CDR3 contains 16 residues. Looked up from germline, CDR1 is MNHEY and CDR2 is SMNVEV (reference sequence). Trimming took 6 bases from V and 2 from J, leaving 19 bases between them. The CDR3 DNA follows: TGTGCCAGCAGGGGTGGTCAAGTGGGGCAACAAGAGACCCAGTACTTC. Amino acids: CASRGGQVGQQETQYF.

V is TRBV11-3 and J is TRBJ2-2; TRBD1 matches 8 bases. Germline CDR1 SGHNT, CDR2 YENEEA. The ends lost 4 bases at V and 7 bases at J; junction bases unmatched: 11. The CDR3 is 16 amino acids. In nucleotides, the CDR3 is TGTGCCAGCAGCTCCCATGGACAGGGTTTAGGCGGGGAGCTGTTTTTT. It yields the protein CASSSHGQGLGGELFF.

The chain links TRBV7-2 to TRBJ1-2; 7 bases are shared with TRBD1. V shed 2 bases and J 2 bases; nucleotides not matched to a gene: 11. Germline CDR1 and CDR2: SGHTA and FQGNSA. This CDR3 has 17 amino acids. The CDR3 region is CASSLTPEGAKNYGYTF. The DNA for the CDR3 is TGTGCCAGCAGCTTAACTCCCGAGGGGGCTAAGAACTATGGCTACACCTTC. Drawing the rest from reference TRBV7-2 and TRBJ1-2, the complete variable domain is GAGVSQSPSNKVTEKGKDVELRCDPISGHTALYWYRQSLGQGLEFLIYFQGNSAPDKSGLPSDRFSAERTGGSVSTLTIQRTQQEDSAVYLCASSLTPEGAKNYGYTFGSGTRLTVV.

The genes are TRBV4-3 and TRBJ2-2; TRBD2 agrees at 7 bases. J gave up 6 bases and V 0 bases, and 7 bases lay outside the gene matches. The CDR3 is 16 amino acids. CDR1 is LGHNA and CDR2 is YSLEER in the germline V gene. In DNA form, the CDR3 reads TGCGCCAGCAGCCAAGATGGGGGGACTACGGCCGGGGAGCTGTTTTTT. This encodes CASSQDGGTTAGELFF.